Shown below are 17 T cell receptor beta chains from a single sample sequenced in a study of CD8 T cells in Susac syndrome. RNA in amounts of roughly 0.45 to 1 ug was reverse transcribed with random hexamers. Using its own MiXCR run on the immunoSEQ multiplex PCR reads, TCRdb lists one record per CDR3 protein. The sample holds about 250,000 distinct CDR3 sequences; 85% to 95% are singletons and the top ten take 0.065% to 0.075%. The sample was CD4+ T cells from PBMCs. These receptors were collected from a human donor with multiple sclerosis.

The chain couples TRBV7-9 to TRBJ1-1; D ambiguous. Trimming pared 4 bases from V and 0 bases from J, leaving 9 bases between. The germline CDR1 and CDR2 sequences are SEHNR and FQNEAQ (reference sequence). This CDR3 has 14 residues. In DNA, the CDR3 is TGTGCCAGCAGCTCCGGGCCCCTGAACACTGAAGCTTTCTTT. Translated, it gives CASSSGPLNTEAFF.

The rearrangement links TRBV5-4 to TRBJ2-5; no clear D. The CDR3 sequence is 14 residues long. V dropped 4 bases and J dropped 2 bases, with 12 bases sitting between them. Looked up from germline, CDR1 is SGHNT and CDR2 is YYREEE (reference sequence). The CDR3 spells CASSLLDKQETQYF. The CDR3, as DNA: TGTGCCAGCAGCCTATTAGACAAGCAAGAGACCCAGTACTTC. The full variable domain, its missing parts supplied by reference TRBV5-4 and TRBJ2-5, is ETGVTQSPTHLIKTRGQQVTLRCSSQSGHNTVSWYQQALGQGPQFIFQYYREEENGRGNFPPRFSGLQFPNYSSELNVNALELDDSALYLCASSLLDKQETQYFGPGTRLLVL.

Comments on this clonotype: One end of the junction is discordant with germline, which a read error may explain. V usage is TRBV6-6 and J usage is TRBJ1-2, with TRBD1 matching 8 bases. The CDR3 is 12 amino acids. The germline gives CDR1 MNHNY, CDR2 SVGAGI (reference sequence). The CDR3 region is CASHRGDYGDTF. In DNA, the CDR3 is TGTGCCAGTCACAGGGGGGACTATGGCGACACCTTC.

The CDR3 nucleotides read TGTGCCAGCAGTTCCACAGGGGTCTATGGCTACACCTTC. Translation: CASSSTGVYGYTF. The chain combines TRBV27 with TRBJ1-2; 7 bases map to TRBD1. The junction had 3 bases not matched to a gene; V was cut back by 4 bases and J by 4 bases. CDR1 is MNHEY, CDR2 SMNVEV, per germline (reference sequence). This CDR3 comprises 13 residues.

The chain links TRBV7-2 to TRBJ1-3; 10 bases agree with TRBD1. The J segment lost 0 bases and the V segment lost 5 bases, leaving 7 bases of the junction unmatched. CDR3 length: 17 residues. Germline lookup yields CDR1 SGHTA and CDR2 FQGNSA. The DNA for the CDR3 is TGTGCCAGCAGCCCGAGGGACAGGGGATTCTCTGGAAACACCATATATTTT. This encodes CASSPRDRGFSGNTIYF. Looking up the rest from reference TRBV7-2 and TRBJ1-3 gives the full variable domain: GAGVSQSPSNKVTEKGKDVELRCDPISGHTALYWYRQSLGQGLEFLIYFQGNSAPDKSGLPSDRFSAERTGGSVSTLTIQRTQQEDSAVYLCASSPRDRGFSGNTIYFGEGSWLTVV.

V and J are TRBV15 and TRBJ1-2; 7 bases align to TRBD1. The CDR3 consists of 17 residues. V shed 1 base, J shed 1 base, and the junction held 9 bases outside the gene matches. Germline V gene sequence: CDR1 LNHNV, CDR2 YYDKDF (reference sequence). CDR3 nucleotides: TGTGCCACCAGCAGAGGAACGGGACAGCTCATTAACTATGGCTACACCTTC. Residues: CATSRGTGQLINYGYTF.

The CDR3 DNA reads TGCAGTGCTCCGCAACAGGGGAACACTGAAGCTTTCTTT. Its protein product is CSAPQQGNTEAFF. The gene calls are TRBV20-1 and TRBJ1-1, with D possibly being TRBD1 (6 bases). The CDR3 sequence is 13 residues long. Germline CDR1 reads DFQATT; CDR2 reads SNEGSKA (reference sequence). V was trimmed by 5 bases and J by 1 base, leaving 11 bases between them.

This clonotype occurred once. This chain uses TRBV15 with TRBJ2-2; D is perhaps TRBD1 (5 bases). Trimming left V 0 bases short and J 4 bases short, with 15 bases between. The germline V gene has CDR1 LNHNV and CDR2 YYDKDF (reference sequence). The CDR3 has 17 residues. This CDR3 is CATSRDLSGPSTGELFF. DNA for the CDR3: TGTGCCACCAGCAGAGATCTATCAGGGCCCAGCACCGGGGAGCTGTTTTTT.

The chain uses TRBV6-1 and TRBJ2-6; D is unresolved. This CDR3 contains 14 residues. The V and J ends lost 2 bases and 1 base respectively, with 3 bases between them. In germline, CDR1 is MNHNS, CDR2 SASEGT. CDR3 in amino acids: CASSEFSGANVLTF. In DNA, the CDR3 is TGTGCCAGCAGTGAATTTTCTGGGGCCAACGTCCTGACTTTC.

The V gene is TRBV5-6, the J gene TRBJ1-3; TRBD1 might be the D (5 bases). Trimming took 4 bases from V and 0 from J, leaving 14 bases between them. The CDR3 runs 16 residues. Germline assignment: CDR1 SGHDT and CDR2 YYEEEE. DNA for the CDR3: TGTGCCAGCAGCGGAGGGGCAGGATACTCTGGAAACACCATATATTTT. Amino acid sequence: CASSGGAGYSGNTIYF.

The V and J genes are TRBV9 and TRBJ1-3; D is unclear. V lost 4 bases and J 5 bases, leaving 7 bases between the germline ends. Germline V gene lookup returns CDR1 SGDLS and CDR2 YYNGEE. This CDR3 is 12 amino acids long. CDR3: CASSPRRNTIYF. As DNA, the CDR3 is TGTGCCAGCAGCCCCAGAAGAAACACCATATATTTT.

J is TRBJ1-1 and V is TRBV30; 10 bases are a match to TRBD1. CDR3 size: 14 residues. With 6 bases clipped from V and 4 bases from J, the junction kept 8 bases outside the gene matches. CDR1 is GTSNPN and CDR2 is SVGIG in the germline V gene (reference sequence). The CDR3 DNA reads as TGTGCCTGTGGGGGACAGGGGTTTGGCACTGAAGCTTTCTTT. This translates into CACGGQGFGTEAFF.

This clonotype was recorded only once. The CDR3 sequence: CASSDGPPQHF. The DNA of the CDR3 is TGTGCCAGCAGTGACGGGCCGCCCCAGCATTTT. This chain uses TRBV2 with TRBJ1-5; D not certain. The CDR3 loop spans 11 amino acids. V dropped 3 bases and J dropped 9 bases, with 6 bases sitting between them. Germline-derived CDR1 and CDR2 are SNHLY and FYNNEI.

This chain links TRBV7-2 with TRBJ2-5; D is possibly TRBD1 or TRBD2 (6 bases each). This CDR3 is 14 amino acids long. V dropped 5 bases and J dropped 5 bases, with 15 bases sitting between them. CDR1 is SGHTA, CDR2 FQGNSA, per germline. The CDR3, as DNA: TGTGCCAGCAGCCTCAGAGGGGGGTGGGAGACCCAGTACTTC. Amino acid sequence: CASSLRGGWETQYF.

The genes are TRBV5-1 and TRBJ2-2; D might be TRBD2 (5 bases). The V gene lost 1 base and the J gene lost 0 bases, with 10 bases spanning the gap. The CDR3 sequence is 16 residues long. Looked up from germline, CDR1 is SGHRS and CDR2 is YFSETQ. This CDR3 is CASSLSRVANTGELFF. CDR3 coding DNA: TGCGCCAGCAGCTTGTCGCGGGTTGCGAACACCGGGGAGCTGTTTTTT.

The rearrangement joins TRBV5-1 to TRBJ2-2; D may match TRBD1 or TRBD2 (5 bases each). Germline assignment: CDR1 SGHRS and CDR2 YFSETQ. V lost 0 bases and J lost 1, with 16 bases in between. CDR3 length equals 18 residues. This CDR3 reads CASSLEGPQGLNTGELFF. The DNA of the CDR3 is TGCGCCAGCAGCTTGGAGGGACCCCAAGGATTGAACACCGGGGAGCTGTTTTTT. Full variable domain (remainder filled in from reference TRBV5-1 and TRBJ2-2): KAGVTQTPRYLIKTRGQQVTLSCSPISGHRSVSWYQQTPGQGLQFLFEYFSETQRNKGNFPGRFSGRQFSNSRSEMNVSTLELGDSALYLCASSLEGPQGLNTGELFFGEGSRLTVL.

The chain employs TRBV3-1 and TRBJ2-7, with D hard to call. The CDR3 spans 11 residues. Trimming removed 0 bases at V and 8 bases at J, with 5 bases between. The germline gives CDR1 LGHDT, CDR2 YNNKEL (reference sequence). The CDR3: CASSQESQQYF. Here the CDR3 DNA reads TGTGCCAGCAGCCAAGAGTCCCAGCAGTACTTC.